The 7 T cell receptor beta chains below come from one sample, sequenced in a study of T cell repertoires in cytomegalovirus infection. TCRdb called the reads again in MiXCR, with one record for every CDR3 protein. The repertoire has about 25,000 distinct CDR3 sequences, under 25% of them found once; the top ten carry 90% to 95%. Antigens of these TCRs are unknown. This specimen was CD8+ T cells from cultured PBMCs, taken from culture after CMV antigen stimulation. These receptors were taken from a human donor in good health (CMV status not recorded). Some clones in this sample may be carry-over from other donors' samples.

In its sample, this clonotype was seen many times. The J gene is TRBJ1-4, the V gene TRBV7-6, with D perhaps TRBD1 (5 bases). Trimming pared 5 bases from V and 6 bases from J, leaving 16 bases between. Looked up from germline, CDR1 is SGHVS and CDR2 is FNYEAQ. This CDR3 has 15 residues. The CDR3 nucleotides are TGTGCCAGCAGCCGAGGTTCAGGGACGGATGAAAAACTGTTTTTT. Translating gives CASSRGSGTDEKLFF.

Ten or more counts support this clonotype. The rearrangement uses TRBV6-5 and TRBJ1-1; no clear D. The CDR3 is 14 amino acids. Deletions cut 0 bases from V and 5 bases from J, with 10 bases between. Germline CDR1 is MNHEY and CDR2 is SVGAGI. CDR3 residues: CASSYSNVGTEAFF. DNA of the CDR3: TGTGCCAGCAGTTACTCGAATGTGGGGACTGAAGCTTTCTTT.

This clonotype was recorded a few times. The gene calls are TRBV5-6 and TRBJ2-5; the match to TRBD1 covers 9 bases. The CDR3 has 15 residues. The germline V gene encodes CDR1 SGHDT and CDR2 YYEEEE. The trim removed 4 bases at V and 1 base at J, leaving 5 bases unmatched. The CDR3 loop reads CASSPDRGLQETQYF. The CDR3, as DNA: TGTGCCAGCAGCCCGGACAGGGGACTCCAAGAGACCCAGTACTTC.

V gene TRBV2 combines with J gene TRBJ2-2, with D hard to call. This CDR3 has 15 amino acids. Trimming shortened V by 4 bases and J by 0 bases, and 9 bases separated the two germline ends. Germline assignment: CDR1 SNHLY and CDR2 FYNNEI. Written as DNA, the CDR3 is TGTGCCAGCAGTGCCACAGTATCGAACACCGGGGAGCTGTTTTTT. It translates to CASSATVSNTGELFF.

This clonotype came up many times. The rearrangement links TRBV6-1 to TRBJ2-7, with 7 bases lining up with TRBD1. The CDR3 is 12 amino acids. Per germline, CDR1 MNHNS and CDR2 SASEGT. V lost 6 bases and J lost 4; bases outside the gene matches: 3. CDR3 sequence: CASSPTGYEQYF. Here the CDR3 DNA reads TGTGCCAGCAGCCCGACAGGGTACGAGCAGTACTTC.

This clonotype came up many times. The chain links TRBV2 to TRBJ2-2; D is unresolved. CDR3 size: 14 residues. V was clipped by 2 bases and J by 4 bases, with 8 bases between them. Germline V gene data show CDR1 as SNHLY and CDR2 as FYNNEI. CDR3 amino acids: CASSERQITGELFF. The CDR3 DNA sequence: TGTGCCAGCAGTGAACGTCAGATCACCGGGGAGCTGTTTTTT.

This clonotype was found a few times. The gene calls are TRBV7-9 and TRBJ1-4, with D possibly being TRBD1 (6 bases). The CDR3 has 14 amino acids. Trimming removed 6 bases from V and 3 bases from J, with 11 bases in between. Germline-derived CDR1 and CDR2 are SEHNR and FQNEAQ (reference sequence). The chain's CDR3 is CASRTGAANEKLFF. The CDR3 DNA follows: TGTGCCAGCAGAACGGGGGCTGCTAATGAAAAACTGTTTTTT.